A selection of T cell receptor beta chains follows, all from one sample in a study of metastatic and nonmetastatic thyroid tumors. Via MiXCR, TCRdb re-called the PCR reads. The sample lists tens of thousands of clones, 25% to 30% occurring once. Sequenced sample: blood. The receptors were gathered from a female donor with papillary thyroid cancer or a benign thyroid nodule (not recorded which). Some clones in this sample may be carry-over from other donors' samples. The CDR3 runs from the conserved cysteine through the conserved F or W. Each record gives: CDR3 length, D gene, J gene, clone size, V gene, CDR3 protein, CDR3 DNA. The D gene is left open where the match is weak. Size is stated for part of the rows, as once, few or many counts, or as a class when the clone is expanded.

14 | TRBD1 | TRBJ2-1 | NA | TRBV20-1 | CSARFRQGYNEQFF | TGCAGTGCTAGATTTCGACAGGGATACAATGAGCAGTTCTTC
14 | NA | TRBJ1-2 | many | TRBV7-9 | CASSLLAGSYGYTF | TGTGCCAGCAGCTTACTGGCAGGAAGCTATGGCTACACCTTC
15 | TRBD1 | TRBJ2-2 | many | TRBV5-1 | CASSVPGQVAGELFF | TGCGCCAGCAGCGTTCCGGGACAGGTGGCCGGGGAGCTGTTTTTT
17 | NA | TRBJ2-1 | NA | TRBV5-1 | CASSLRGAGASYNEQFF | TGCGCCAGCAGCCTCCGAGGGGCGGGTGCTTCCTACAATGAGCAGTTCTTC
15 | NA | TRBJ2-1 | many | TRBV24-1 | CATSEDGRSYNEQFF | TGTGCCACCAGTGAAGACGGTCGATCCTACAATGAGCAGTTCTTC
13 | NA | TRBJ1-2 | NA | TRBV28 | CASNMGRGYGFTF | TGTGCCAGCAACATGGGCAGAGGGTATGGCTTCACCTTC
14 | TRBD2 | TRBJ2-3 | many | TRBV29-1 | CSVGLAGGRDTQYF | TGCAGCGTAGGACTAGCGGGAGGGCGGGATACGCAGTATTTT
15 | TRBD2 | TRBJ2-1 | once | TRBV7-3 | CASSLTGLAGVEQFF | TGTGCCAGCAGCTTAACGGGACTAGCGGGAGTTGAGCAGTTCTTC
16 | NA | TRBJ2-1 | NA | TRBV9 | CASSARDRPSYNEQIF | TGTGCCAGCAGCGCTCGGGACCGCCCCTCCTACAATGAGCAGATCTTC
14 | TRBD1 | TRBJ2-7 | few | TRBV28 | CASSRPGQIYEQYF | TGTGCCAGCAGCCGCCCGGGACAGATATACGAGCAGTACTTC
14 | TRBD2 | TRBJ2-1 | many | TRBV3-1 | CASSPTSGSTEQFF | TGTGCCAGCAGCCCGACTAGCGGGAGTACTGAGCAGTTCTTC
19 | TRBD2 | TRBJ2-2 | NA | TRBV19 | CASSMRRLAGGLNTGELFF | TGTGCCAGTAGTATGAGGCGACTAGCGGGAGGCTTGAACACCGGGGAGCTGTTTTTT
14 | NA | TRBJ1-3 | many | TRBV12-3/TRBV12-4 | CASSPSSRRDTIYF | TGTGCCAGCAGTCCGTCTTCTCGCAGAGACACCATATATTTT
16 | TRBD2 | TRBJ2-5 | NA | TRBV20-1 | CSARKDRTSGQETQYF | TGCAGTGCTAGAAAAGATCGGACTAGCGGACAAGAGACCCAGTACTTC
15 | NA | TRBJ1-6 | NA | TRBV20-1 | CSATRPGSYNSPLHF | TGCAGTGCAACTAGACCCGGGTCCTATAATTCACCCCTCCACTTT
13 | NA | TRBJ1-2 | NA | TRBV20-1 | CSARAWGIGGYTF | TGCAGTGCTAGGGCATGGGGGATCGGTGGCTACACCTTC
16 | NA | TRBJ2-3 | few | TRBV12-3/TRBV12-4 | CASILQGIPSTDTQYF | TGTGCCAGCATCCTACAGGGTATCCCTAGCACAGATACGCAGTATTTT
15 | TRBD1 | TRBJ2-3 | NA | TRBV12-3/TRBV12-4 | CASGVPTGATDTQYF | TGTGCCAGCGGCGTGCCGACAGGGGCGACAGATACGCAGTATTTT
13 | NA | TRBJ2-7 | NA | TRBV12-3/TRBV12-4 | CASSSTRSHEQYF | TGTGCCAGCAGCTCGACTCGCTCACACGAGCAGTACTTC
15 | TRBD1 | TRBJ2-7 | many | TRBV5-4 | CASSFTGTGRDEQYF | TGTGCCAGCAGCTTTACCGGGACAGGGAGGGACGAGCAGTACTTC
13 | NA | TRBJ1-3 | many | TRBV12-3/TRBV12-4 | CASSMSSGNTIYF | TGTGCCAGCAGTATGAGCTCTGGAAACACCATATATTTT
14 | TRBD2 | TRBJ2-2 | many | TRBV28 | CASTGGRHTGELFF | TGTGCCAGCACGGGAGGGAGACACACCGGGGAGCTGTTTTTT
12 | NA | TRBJ2-5 | NA | TRBV18 | CASSPGEETQYF | TGTGCCAGCTCACCAGGAGAGGAGACCCAGTACTTC
11 | NA | TRBJ2-1 | many | TRBV7-2 | CASSFHNEQFF | TGTGCCAGCAGCTTCCACAATGAGCAGTTCTTC
14 | NA | TRBJ1-3 | few | TRBV6-1 | CASSGQVIGNTIYF | TGTGCCAGCAGTGGGCAGGTCATCGGAAACACCATATATTTT
12 | NA | TRBJ2-1 | many | TRBV7-2 | CASSLTIGGLFF | TGTGCCAGCAGCTTAACAATTGGGGGATTGTTCTTC
15 | TRBD2 | TRBJ2-1 | NA | TRBV5-1 | CASSLPSGSLNEQFF | TGCGCCAGCAGCTTGCCTAGCGGGAGTTTGAATGAGCAGTTCTTC
15 | TRBD1 | TRBJ1-5 | many | TRBV20-1 | CSARDQGGLGQPQHF | TGCAGTGCTAGGGACCAGGGGGGGCTGGGTCAGCCCCAGCATTTT
15 | TRBD1 | TRBJ1-2 | NA | TRBV11-2 | CASSSSRQGIYGYTF | TGTGCCAGCAGCTCATCGAGACAGGGCATCTATGGCTACACCTTC
13 | TRBD1 | TRBJ1-2 | many | TRBV5-1 | CASGQGDNYGYTF | TGCGCCTCCGGTCAGGGGGATAACTATGGCTACACCTTC
16 | TRBD2 | TRBJ2-2 | many | TRBV28 | CASSKRLAGVTGELFF | TGTGCCAGCAGCAAGAGGCTAGCGGGAGTGACTGGGGAGCTGTTTTTT
16 | NA | TRBJ2-3 | many | TRBV4-3 | CASSQEWGGKGDTQYF | TGCGCCAGCAGCCAAGAATGGGGGGGCAAGGGAGATACGCAGTATTTT
16 | NA | TRBJ2-6 | few | TRBV6-1 | CASRGGQGDGANVLTF | TGTGCCAGCAGGGGGGGGCAGGGGGACGGGGCCAACGTCCTGACCTTC
16 | NA | TRBJ1-1 | NA | TRBV30 | CAWSDPGGARITEAFF | TGTGCCTGGAGTGACCCGGGGGGGGCGCGTATCACTGAAGCTTTCTTT
13 | NA | TRBJ2-7 | medium-sized | TRBV15 | CATSRGDSYEQYF | TGTGCCACCAGCAGAGGAGACAGTTACGAGCAGTACTTC
12 | TRBD2 | TRBJ2-1 | many | TRBV27 | CAISRGGNEQFF | TGTGCCATAAGTCGGGGGGGCAATGAGCAGTTCTTC
14 | NA | TRBJ2-1 | NA | TRBV4-2 | CAGSSGRDINEQFF | TGTGCCGGCAGTAGCGGTAGGGACATCAATGAGCAGTTCTTC
15 | NA | TRBJ2-4 | NA | TRBV15 | CATSIEGGGGNIQYF | TGTGCCACCAGCATAGAGGGGGGCGGTGGAAACATTCAGTACTTC
19 | NA | TRBJ2-7 | many | TRBV10-3 | CAISAPHRADSHHSYEQYF | TGTGCCATCAGTGCCCCCCACAGAGCGGACTCCCACCACTCCTACGAGCAGTACTTC
14 | TRBD2 | TRBJ2-7 | many | TRBV27 | CASSSTSGYYEQYF | TGTGCCAGCAGTTCGACTAGCGGATACTACGAGCAGTACTTC
12 | NA | TRBJ2-7 | few | TRBV12-3/TRBV12-4 | CASSLVRGKQYF | TGTGCCAGCAGTCTGGTACGGGGCAAGCAGTACTTC
14 | NA | TRBJ1-1 | NA | TRBV15 | CATSRASAAAEAFF | TGTGCCACCAGCAGAGCTTCGGCAGCCGCTGAAGCTTTCTTT
15 | TRBD1 | TRBJ2-1 | many | TRBV27 | CASSDGQGESNEQFF | TGTGCCAGCAGCGATGGACAGGGGGAAAGTAATGAGCAGTTCTTC
15 | TRBD2 | TRBJ2-3 | few | TRBV24-1 | CATSDSSGTTNTLYF | TGTGCCACCAGTGATTCGAGCGGGACGACAAATACGCTGTATTTT
13 | NA | TRBJ1-2 | NA | TRBV3-1 | CASSQGTVNGYTF | TGTGCCAGCAGCCAAGGGACGGTGAATGGCTACACCTTC
15 | TRBD1 | TRBJ1-4 | NA | TRBV4-1 | CASSLVTGAIEKLFF | TGCGCCAGCAGCCTGGTTACAGGGGCAATTGAAAAACTGTTTTTT
13 | TRBD2 | TRBJ2-7 | NA | TRBV29-1 | CSSTSGSGDEQYF | TGCAGCTCTACTAGCGGGAGCGGGGACGAGCAGTACTTC
15 | TRBD1 | TRBJ2-5 | many | TRBV6-1 | CASSRQGWRQETQYF | TGTGCCAGCAGTAGACAGGGATGGCGGCAAGAGACCCAGTACTTC
14 | TRBD2 | TRBJ2-5 | many | TRBV5-1 | CASSLLAGGETQYF | TGCGCCAGCAGCTTACTAGCGGGAGGAGAGACCCAGTACTTC
14 | TRBD1 | TRBJ2-7 | many | TRBV7-8 | CASSLADRVDEQYF | TGTGCCAGCAGCTTAGCGGACAGGGTGGACGAGCAGTACTTC
15 | NA | TRBJ2-2 | NA | TRBV6-4 | CASNRTTWRTGELFF | TGTGCCAGCAACCGGACTACATGGCGGACCGGGGAGCTGTTTTTT
16 | TRBD2 | TRBJ2-2 | many | TRBV7-8 | CASSPDSGRNTGELFF | TGTGCCAGCAGCCCTGATAGCGGGAGAAACACCGGGGAGCTGTTTTTT
15 | NA | TRBJ1-4 | many | TRBV27 | CASSLMYRDYEKLFF | TGTGCCAGCAGTTTAATGTACCGGGACTATGAAAAACTGTTTTTT
15 | TRBD2 | TRBJ2-7 | few | TRBV28 | CASTTPSGNSYEQYF | TGTGCCAGCACTACCCCTAGCGGAAATTCCTACGAGCAGTACTTC
15 | NA | TRBJ2-2 | many | TRBV3-1 | CASSQGRTNTGELFF | TGTGCCAGCAGCCAAGGACGGACAAACACCGGGGAGCTGTTTTTT
14 | NA | TRBJ1-1 | NA | TRBV5-1 | CTSSLRAGNTGAFF | TGCACCAGCAGCTTGCGCGCCGGGAACACTGGAGCTTTCTTT
14 | NA | TRBJ1-4 | medium-sized | TRBV12-3/TRBV12-4 | CASSLGTADEKLFF | TGTGCCAGCAGTTTAGGGACAGCGGATGAAAAACTGTTTTTT